This T cell receptor beta chain is drawn from a study of cytomegalovirus exposure and HLA in healthy donors (dated by TCRdb to about 2017). Broadly, across the study: According to an earlier analysis of around 600 of the donors, some 180 million T cells yielded 117 million unique TCR beta sequences and 276 Gb of sequence data. An early release that covered approximately 600 HLA-typed donors contained about 290 gigabases of sequencing data and approximately 85 million unique TCR sequences. Of the approximately 400 genotyped donors, roughly 80% were placed in the genetic ancestry cluster associated with self-reported Caucasian donors. The study was designed to test whether signatures of past pathogen exposure could be identified by cataloging public T cell receptors. The T cell repertoires of 666 subjects were profiled by immunosequencing and related to cytomegalovirus serostatus. Besides the first cohort of roughly 660 subjects, a separate validation cohort made up of roughly 120 different subjects was used. High-throughput TCR immunosequencing, statistical association of individual TCRs with disease status, and machine learning were combined to predict cytomegalovirus infection status. In a later analysis, previously published TCR beta repertoires from 550 to 700 donors were re-analyzed and high-resolution HLA genotyping was added so that TCR occurrence patterns could be studied. In the later analysis, no new phenotypic data were used to find candidate immune exposures; instead, reliance was placed on TCR beta sequences and their occurrence across donors. To decide whether each TCR beta V gene segment behaved as functional or pseudogenic, an earlier analysis of fewer than 750 of the donors relied on high-throughput TCR beta sequencing. Donor age, sex, ethnicity and CMV serostatus were collected together with the repertoire data. In a later genetic analysis, genome-wide SNP genotypes for about 55% of the roughly 700 donors were used, and that subset was treated as a discovery cohort. All discovery cohort repertoires had been generated on a single sequencing platform. Class I and class II HLA loci were covered by the typing at four-digit resolution. The number of donors typed differed by locus, with 629-630 for A, B, C, DRB1 and DQB1, roughly 550 for DQA1, nearly 610 for DPA1, and some 440 for DPB1. Because of strong linkage in the cohort, 5 or 6 DR-DQ haplotypes were treated as single units for association and clustering. Among around 400 genotyped donors of the cohort, an average of around 220,000 unique TCR beta nucleotide sequences was sequenced per donor, of which about 19% were non-productive. Results the study describes overall, beyond this receptor: Strong co-occurrence of HLA alleles, especially DR and DQ, made assigning TCR associations to individual alleles difficult. According to a later analysis, TCR association rates differed among HLA loci, with DRB1 alleles showing the most associated TCRs and HLA-C alleles showing the fewest. Some IMGT-functional V segments, including TRBV6-2 and TRBV6-3, could not be distinguished by the 87-base-pair reads and were therefore excluded. A cluster of highly shared sequence variants was judged likely to be a technical artifact of the sequencing pipeline. In a later analysis, HLA-associated TCR beta chains were found to be more clonally expanded and to have lower generation probabilities than equally common non-associated chains. Sequencing depth was assumed to be roughly uniform across donors in the presence/absence analyses, though that assumption may not hold. In a later analysis, several top co-occurrence clusters were reported to appear linked to parvovirus B19, influenza, CMV and Epstein-Barr virus. In this cohort, only TCR beta chains were sequenced, and detectable features were limited by the absence of alpha or paired-chain data. In a later analysis, most CMV-associated TCR beta chains were found to appear HLA-restricted, with HLA associations seemingly driven largely by CMV exposure. Linkage disequilibrium might explain the correlated functional status among segregating V segments, but an unknown experimental factor could not be excluded. Because counts were too low, about 18 rarely observed V segments, including chromosome 9 orphons, were excluded from the earlier analysis of a few hundred of the donors. Specific HLA alleles were associated with 15,000 to 20,000 TCR beta sequences at a false discovery rate of 0.05 in a later analysis. While some public TCRs were present in many individuals, most TCR sequences turned up only very rarely across donors. The only immune exposure information available for the cohort was CMV serostatus. A few of the identified cytomegalovirus-associated TCR beta chains were confirmed in vitro to be specific for cytomegalovirus antigens. A later genetic analysis associated a missense DCLRE1C variant with V-gene and J-gene trimming of TCR beta chains, and an independent cohort replicated the association. Because HLA typing was missing for some donors at each locus, association tests included only the typed subset. Cytomegalovirus status was reported to be diagnosed by the classifier with high specificity and sensitivity in both the original and validation cohorts. The study listed over 150 TCR beta chains as associated with cytomegalovirus. The authors suggested that the approach could potentially be generalized to other disease states and immunological phenotypes. In a later genetic analysis, fewer N-insertions in productive TCRs were reported among donors in an Asian-associated ancestry cluster than the approximately 670-donor mean. Broadly in line with IMGT annotations, most TCR beta V segments showed up in productive rearrangements about 87% or about 30% of the time in an earlier analysis of 587 of the donors. A further reported finding was that TCR beta sequences accurately predicted the HLA-A and HLA-B alleles for most subjects in the first cohort.

Receptor amplification or capture employed the immunoSEQ multiplex PCR assay. For the multiplex PCR, a mixture combining 60 forward primers for TCR Vbeta segments and 13 reverse primers for TCR Jbeta segments was used. The CDR3 region of rearranged TCR beta genes was amplified from genomic DNA with a multiplex PCR assay. Amplified TCR beta libraries were sequenced as 87-base-pair reads on the Illumina HiSeq System. On the study's bioinformatics: Across the 600 to 700 repertoires, a later analysis counted approximately 83 million unique TCR beta chains, 8.5 million to 12 million of which were shared by at least two donors. Raw reads were error-corrected and collapsed into unique sequences with a nearest-neighbor algorithm that merged closely related sequences to remove PCR and sequencing errors. CDR3 sequences were aligned to IMGT reference sequences to assign V, D and J gene segments. For a sequence to be retained, a match of at least six nucleotides was required to both a V gene segment and a J gene segment. Rearrangements were classified as productive when the CDR3 lacked stop codons and remained in frame with V and J, and all other rearrangements were classified as non-productive. Following IMGT convention, CDR3 was defined as the stretch from the second conserved V-encoded cysteine up to the conserved J-encoded phenylalanine. Sequences without an unambiguous match to a single V gene segment were excluded from the earlier analysis of 500 to 700 of the donors. An earlier analysis of approximately 590 of the donors called V segments functional above 56.7% productive rearrangements and segregating when the between-donor standard deviation exceeded 5%. To diagnose cytomegalovirus status from the catalog of TCR beta chain sequences, a statistical classification framework was built. A later analysis assigned V and J genes by comparing TCR nucleotide sequences with IMGT/GENE-DB human TR gene sequences. In a later analysis, CDR3 sequences and most-parsimonious VDJ recombination scenarios were assigned using the TCRdist pipeline. In a later analysis, each TCR beta chain was defined by its CDR3 amino acid sequence together with its V-gene family, and reads lacking a unique V-gene family were excluded. A later analysis removed 592 highly shared, low-generation-probability nucleotide sequences to deal with suspected cross-contamination and a sequencing artifact. In a later analysis, a clonal expansion index was calculated for each public chain from normalized within-repertoire ranks of inferred template counts. A later analysis computed generation probabilities with a VDJ recombination model fitted to out-of-frame rearrangements, and checked the results against IGoR. In a later analysis, hypergeometric tests were used to score TCR-TCR, TCR-HLA and TCR-CMV co-occurrence, with a repertoire-size bias correction applied to TCR pairs. To estimate false discovery rates, a later analysis permuted the HLA or CMV assignments 20 times. In a later analysis, co-occurring TCRs were grouped using DBSCAN, with TCRdist sequence similarity added in when clustering inside HLA-allele-positive subsets. Co-occurrence clustering excluded repertoires with fewer than 30,000 or more than 120,000 public chains, plus five with anomalous nucleotide sharing. In TCRdb, the immuneACCESS table is reduced to in-frame sequences with V and J assigned. These tables do not hold every clone; where another copy was compared, an unresolved V gene accounts for under half, and the others remain unexplained. Clonal size and the V and J genes are those of that table, whereas D and trimming came from the DNA. Recorded for this sample are some 110,000 clones; 60% to 80% of them occurred a single time. Of the sample, approximately 6.3% is held by the ten largest clones.

The cohort was made up of 666 healthy bone marrow donors. At the time of sampling, every cohort member was nominally healthy, though immune exposures that went unrecorded were likely present. The donor tested CMV seropositive, placing the donor among the 289 seropositive members of the cohort. A peripheral blood sample was provided by each donor, and peripheral blood mononuclear cells were used for TCR beta sequencing. Genomic DNA was extracted from the blood cell samples with the Qiagen DNeasy Blood Extraction Kit. To note about this clone: It has no known antigen specificity. Base-call qualities are not available, and no considerably larger clone is one nucleotide away.

Compared with germline, V lacks 3 bases and J lacks 4 bases; bases without a gene match: 2. Counted from cysteine to phenylalanine, this CDR3 has 14 amino acids. Of all the DNA, just the CDR3 is kept, 42 bases in frame from base 1. Looking up the germline V gene (reference sequence) yields CDR1 LNHDA and CDR2 SQIVND. The sample taken for sequencing was PBMCs. The sequence was collected from a man aged 55 to 70 in good health and CMV-seropositive. Here the chain combines TRBV19 and TRBJ2-2; a stretch of 7 junction bases matches TRBD2. Read as DNA, the sequence is TGTGCCAGTAGTATCGCGGGGGTCACCGGGGAGCTGTTTTTT. Its protein product is CASSIAGVTGELFF.